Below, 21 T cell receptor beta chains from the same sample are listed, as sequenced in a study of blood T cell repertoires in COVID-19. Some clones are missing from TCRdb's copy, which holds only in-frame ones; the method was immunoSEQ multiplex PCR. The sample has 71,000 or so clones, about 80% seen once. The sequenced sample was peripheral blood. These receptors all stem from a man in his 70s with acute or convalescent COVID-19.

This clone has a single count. Here the CDR3 reads CASSQLGTSGRGGNLIYNEQFF. The CDR3 nucleotides read TGTGCCAGCAGCCAACTCGGGACTAGCGGGAGGGGGGGGAACCTTATTTACAATGAGCAGTTCTTC. The chain uses TRBV14 and TRBJ2-1; 16 bases fit TRBD2. This CDR3 has 22 residues. Germline values: CDR1 SGHDN, CDR2 FVKESK. J was trimmed by 4 bases and V by 2 bases; bases with no gene match: 17. Looking up the rest from reference TRBV14 and TRBJ2-1 gives the full variable domain: EAGVTQFPSHSVIEKGQTVTLRCDPISGHDNLYWYRRVMGKEIKFLLHFVKESKQDESGMPNNRFLAERTGGTYSTLKVQPAELEDSGVYFCASSQLGTSGRGGNLIYNEQFFGPGTRLTVL.

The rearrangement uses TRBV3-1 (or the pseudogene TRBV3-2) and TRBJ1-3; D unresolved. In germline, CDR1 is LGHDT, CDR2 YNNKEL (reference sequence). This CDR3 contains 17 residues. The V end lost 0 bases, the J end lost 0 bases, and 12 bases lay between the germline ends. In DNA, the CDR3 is TGTGCCAGCAGCCAAGATTGGGCAGGAAGCTCTGGAAACACCATATATTTT. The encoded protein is CASSQDWAGSSGNTIYF.

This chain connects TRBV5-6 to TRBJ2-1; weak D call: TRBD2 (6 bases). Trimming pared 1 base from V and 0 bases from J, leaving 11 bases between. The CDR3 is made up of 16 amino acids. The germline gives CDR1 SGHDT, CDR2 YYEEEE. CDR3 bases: TGTGCCAGCAGCTTGATGGGACTCAACTCCTACAATGAGCAGTTCTTC. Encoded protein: CASSLMGLNSYNEQFF.

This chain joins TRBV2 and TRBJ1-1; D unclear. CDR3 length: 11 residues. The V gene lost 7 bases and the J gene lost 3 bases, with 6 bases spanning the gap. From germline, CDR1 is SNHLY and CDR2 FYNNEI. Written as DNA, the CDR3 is TGTGCCAGCACCCGGGACACTGAAGCTTTCTTT. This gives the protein CASTRDTEAFF.

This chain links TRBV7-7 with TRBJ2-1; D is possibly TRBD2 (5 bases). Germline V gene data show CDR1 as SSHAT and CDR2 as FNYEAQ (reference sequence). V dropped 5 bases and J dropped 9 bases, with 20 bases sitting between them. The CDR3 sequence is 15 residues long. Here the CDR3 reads CASSPDPGITSEQFF. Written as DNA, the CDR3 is TGTGCCAGCAGCCCCGACCCCGGGATAACAAGTGAGCAGTTCTTC.

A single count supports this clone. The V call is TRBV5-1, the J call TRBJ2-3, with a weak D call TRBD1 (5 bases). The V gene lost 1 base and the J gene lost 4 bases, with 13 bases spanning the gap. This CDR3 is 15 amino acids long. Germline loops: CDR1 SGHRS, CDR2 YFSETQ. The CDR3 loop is CASSLIGAGPDTQYF. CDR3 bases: TGCGCCAGCAGCTTGATAGGGGCAGGGCCAGATACGCAGTATTTT.

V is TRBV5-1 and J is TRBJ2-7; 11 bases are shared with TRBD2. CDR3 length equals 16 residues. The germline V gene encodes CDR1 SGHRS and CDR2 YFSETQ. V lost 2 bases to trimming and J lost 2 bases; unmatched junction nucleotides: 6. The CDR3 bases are TGCGCCAGCAGCTTTAGCGGGAGGGCCAGCGCCTACGAGCAGTACTTC. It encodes CASSFSGRASAYEQYF.

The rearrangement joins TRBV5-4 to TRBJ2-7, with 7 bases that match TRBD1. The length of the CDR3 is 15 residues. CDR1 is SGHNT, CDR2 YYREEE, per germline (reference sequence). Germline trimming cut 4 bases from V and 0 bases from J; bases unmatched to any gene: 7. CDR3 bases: TGTGCCAGCAGCCTAGGCGGACAGGACTCCTACGAGCAGTACTTC. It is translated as CASSLGGQDSYEQYF.

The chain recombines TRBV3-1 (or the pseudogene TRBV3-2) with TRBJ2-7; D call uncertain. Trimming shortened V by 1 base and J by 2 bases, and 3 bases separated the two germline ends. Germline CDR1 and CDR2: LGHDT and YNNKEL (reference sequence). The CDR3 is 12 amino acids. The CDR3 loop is CASSQGPYEQYF. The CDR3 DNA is TGTGCCAGCAGCCAAGGGCCCTACGAGCAGTACTTC.

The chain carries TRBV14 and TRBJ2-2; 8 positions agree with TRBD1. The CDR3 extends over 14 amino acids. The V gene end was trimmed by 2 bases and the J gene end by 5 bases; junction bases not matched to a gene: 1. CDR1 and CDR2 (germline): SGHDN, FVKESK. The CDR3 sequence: CASSQQGATGELFF. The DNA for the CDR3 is TGTGCCAGCAGCCAACAGGGGGCAACCGGGGAGCTGTTTTTT.

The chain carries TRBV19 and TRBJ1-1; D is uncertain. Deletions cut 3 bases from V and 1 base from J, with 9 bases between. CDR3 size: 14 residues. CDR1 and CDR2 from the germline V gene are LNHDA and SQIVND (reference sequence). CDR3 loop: CASSITGENTEAFF. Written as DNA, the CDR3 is TGTGCCAGTAGTATTACCGGGGAGAACACTGAAGCTTTCTTT.

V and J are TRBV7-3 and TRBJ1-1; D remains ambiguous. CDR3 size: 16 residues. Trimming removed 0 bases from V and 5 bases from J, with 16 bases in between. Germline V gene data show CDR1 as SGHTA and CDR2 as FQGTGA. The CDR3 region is CASSLTPGSSGTEAFF. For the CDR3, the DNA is TGTGCCAGCAGCTTAACGCCCGGGAGTAGCGGTACTGAAGCTTTCTTT.

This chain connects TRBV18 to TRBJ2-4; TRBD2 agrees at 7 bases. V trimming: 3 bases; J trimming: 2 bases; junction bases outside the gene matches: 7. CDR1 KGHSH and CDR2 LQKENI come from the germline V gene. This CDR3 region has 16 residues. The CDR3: CASSPLPGGSKNIQYF. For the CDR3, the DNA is TGTGCCAGCTCACCCCTACCGGGGGGATCCAAAAACATTCAGTACTTC.

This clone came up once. CDR3 region: CASTTGGTYEQYF. In nucleotides, the CDR3 is TGTGCCAGCACGACAGGGGGAACGTACGAGCAGTACTTC. This chain uses TRBV18 with TRBJ2-7; 9 bases are a match to TRBD1. Germline CDR1 KGHSH, CDR2 LQKENI. CDR3 length: 13 residues. Trimming at V came to 8 bases and at J to 4 bases, leaving 6 bases not matched to a gene.

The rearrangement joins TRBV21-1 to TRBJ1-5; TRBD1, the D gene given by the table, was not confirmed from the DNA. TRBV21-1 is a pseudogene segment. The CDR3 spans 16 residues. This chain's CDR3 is CASPPRAGSGNQPQHF. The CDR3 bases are TGTGCCAGCCCCCCAAGGGCAGGGTCGGGCAATCAGCCCCAGCATTTT.

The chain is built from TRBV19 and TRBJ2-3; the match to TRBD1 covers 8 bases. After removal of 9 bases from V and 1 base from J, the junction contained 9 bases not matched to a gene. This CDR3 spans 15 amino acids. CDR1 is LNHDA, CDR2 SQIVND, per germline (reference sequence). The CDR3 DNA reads TGTGCCAGCCACGACAGGGGAAGAGGCACAGATACGCAGTATTTT. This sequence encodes CASHDRGRGTDTQYF. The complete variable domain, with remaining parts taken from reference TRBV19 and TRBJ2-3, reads DGGITQSPKYLFRKEGQNVTLSCEQNLNHDAMYWYRQDPGQGLRLIYYSQIVNDFQKGDIAEGYSVSREKKESFPLTVTSAQKNPTAFYLCASHDRGRGTDTQYFGPGTRLTVL.

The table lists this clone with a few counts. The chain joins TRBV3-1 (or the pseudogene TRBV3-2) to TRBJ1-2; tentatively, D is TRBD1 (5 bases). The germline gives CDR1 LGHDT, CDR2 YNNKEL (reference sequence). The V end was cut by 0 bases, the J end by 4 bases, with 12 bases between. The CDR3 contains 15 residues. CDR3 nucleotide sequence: TGTGCCAGCAGCCAAGAGGCCCCTAGGGGCTATGGCTACACCTTC. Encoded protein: CASSQEAPRGYGYTF.

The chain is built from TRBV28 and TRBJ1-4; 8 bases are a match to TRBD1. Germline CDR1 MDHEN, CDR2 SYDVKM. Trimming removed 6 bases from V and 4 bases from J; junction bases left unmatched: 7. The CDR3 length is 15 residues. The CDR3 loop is CASSPQGADNEKLFF. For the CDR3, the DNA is TGTGCCAGCAGCCCGCAGGGGGCAGATAATGAAAAACTGTTTTTT. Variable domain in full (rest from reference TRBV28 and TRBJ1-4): DVKVTQSSRYLVKRTGEKVFLECVQDMDHENMFWYRQDPGLGLRLIYFSYDVKMKEKGDIPEGYSVSREKKERFSLILESASTNQTSMYLCASSPQGADNEKLFFGSGTQLSVL.

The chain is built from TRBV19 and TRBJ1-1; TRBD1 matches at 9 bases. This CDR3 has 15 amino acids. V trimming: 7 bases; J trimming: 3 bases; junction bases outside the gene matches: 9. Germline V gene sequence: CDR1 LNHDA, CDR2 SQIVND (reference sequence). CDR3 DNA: TGTGCCAGTAATAACAGGGGGCTCGAGGACACTGAAGCTTTCTTT. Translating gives CASNNRGLEDTEAFF.

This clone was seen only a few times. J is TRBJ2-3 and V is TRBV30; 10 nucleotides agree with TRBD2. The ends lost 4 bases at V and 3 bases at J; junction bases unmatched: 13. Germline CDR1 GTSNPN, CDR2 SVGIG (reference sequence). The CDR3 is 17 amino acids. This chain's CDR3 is CAWTRGLAGGSTDTQYF. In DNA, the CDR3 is TGTGCCTGGACCCGAGGGTTAGCGGGAGGAAGTACAGATACGCAGTATTTT.

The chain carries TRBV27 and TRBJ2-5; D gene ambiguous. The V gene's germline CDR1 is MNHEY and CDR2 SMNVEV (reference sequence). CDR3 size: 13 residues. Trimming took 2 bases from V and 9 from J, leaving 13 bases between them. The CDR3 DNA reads TGTGCCAGCAGTTTACTTTTTGGTGAGGCCCAGTACTTC. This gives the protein CASSLLFGEAQYF.